Presented here are 31 T cell receptor beta chains from one specimen sequenced in a study of beta chain features in type 1 diabetes. All of the isolated RNA was reverse transcribed, so expressed TCRB transcripts were sequenced. Libraries were prepared by immunoSEQ multiplex PCR; TCRdb keeps only in-frame clonotypes and omits some of them. Seen here are fewer than 350,000 clones, 15% to 20% observed once, and the top ten hold around 0.04%. What was sequenced was naive CD4+ T cells from blood. All receptors derive from a woman younger than 35 in good health.

In its sample, this clone was seen a few times. V usage is TRBV23-1 and J usage is TRBJ2-1, with 8 bases that match TRBD2. TRBV23-1 is filed as an ORF, its function uncertain. J was trimmed by 1 base and V by 8 bases; bases with no gene match: 7. CDR3 size: 15 residues. The CDR3 region is CASPRGGTSYNEQFF. The CDR3 coding sequence is TGCGCCAGCCCCCGGGGGGGGACTTCCTACAATGAGCAGTTCTTC.

The chain uses TRBV6-5 and TRBJ2-7; D is unresolved. The CDR3 is 15 residues long. Per the germline V gene, CDR1 is MNHEY and CDR2 is SVGAGI. Trimming removed 0 bases at V and 0 bases at J, with 9 bases between. The CDR3 DNA reads as TGTGCCAGCAGTTACTCGAGCCCCTCCTCCTACGAGCAGTACTTC. This encodes CASSYSSPSSYEQYF.

This clone was found a few times. The V call is TRBV15, the J call TRBJ2-2; 11 bases map to TRBD1. This CDR3 has 14 amino acids. Germline V lookup: CDR1 LNHNV, CDR2 YYDKDF (reference sequence). After removal of 9 bases from V and 7 bases from J, the junction contained 7 bases not matched to a gene. The CDR3 sequence: CATCRDRGFGELFF. DNA for the CDR3: TGTGCCACTTGCAGGGACAGGGGGTTCGGGGAGCTGTTTTTT.

The rearrangement joins TRBV9 to TRBJ2-7, with 7 bases fitting TRBD1. V trimming: 0 bases; J trimming: 0 bases; junction bases outside the gene matches: 12. Germline V gives CDR1 SGDLS, CDR2 YYNGEE. The CDR3 covers 18 residues. CDR3 in amino acids: CASSVGVSGTVNSYEQYF. The CDR3 DNA reads as TGTGCCAGCAGCGTAGGAGTCAGTGGGACAGTGAACTCCTACGAGCAGTACTTC.

The table lists this clone with a few counts. CDR3 sequence: CASSLEASASYEQYF. The CDR3 DNA reads as TGCGCCAGCAGCTTGGAAGCTAGCGCCTCCTACGAGCAGTACTTC. This chain joins TRBV5-1 and TRBJ2-7; maybe TRBD2 (6 bases). The CDR3 contains 15 residues. V lost 0 bases to trimming and J lost 0 bases, with 10 bases between them. Germline V gives CDR1 SGHRS, CDR2 YFSETQ.

This chain links TRBV2 with TRBJ2-3, with 7 bases fitting TRBD2. The trim removed 3 bases at V and 5 bases at J, leaving 5 bases unmatched. This CDR3 spans 14 amino acids. Looked up from germline, CDR1 is SNHLY and CDR2 is FYNNEI. In DNA form, the CDR3 reads TGTGCCAGCAGTGACAGGAGCGGGGTAGATACGCAGTATTTT. Translation: CASSDRSGVDTQYF.

The chain links TRBV30 to TRBJ2-3; maybe TRBD2 (6 bases). CDR3 length equals 14 residues. Deletions cut 3 bases from V and 2 bases from J, with 12 bases between. Germline loops: CDR1 GTSNPN, CDR2 SVGIG (reference sequence). CDR3 sequence (DNA): TGTGCCTGGAGAATGGCGGGGCCCACAGATACGCAGTATTTT. Translated, it gives CAWRMAGPTDTQYF.

This clone was observed a few times. The chain is built from TRBV29-1 and TRBJ2-7; D gene uncertain. This CDR3 contains 13 residues. Trimming took 4 bases from V and 0 from J, leaving 10 bases between them. Germline CDR1 reads SQVTM; CDR2 reads ANQGSEA. In DNA, the CDR3 is TGCAGCGTTGTCTTGCAGTTCTCCTACGAGCAGTACTTC. Translated, it gives CSVVLQFSYEQYF.

This sequence joins TRBV13 and TRBJ2-7, with D perhaps matching TRBD2 (6 bases). Germline-derived CDR1 and CDR2 are PRHDT and FYEKMQ (reference sequence). Trimming removed 5 bases at V and 5 bases at J, with 16 bases between. The CDR3 runs 14 residues. The CDR3 loop reads CASSLLGGRNEQYF. As DNA, the CDR3 is TGTGCCAGCAGCCTCCTTGGGGGGAGAAACGAGCAGTACTTC.

The gene calls are TRBV5-1 and TRBJ1-5; tentative D call: TRBD1 (5 bases). The CDR3 consists of 15 residues. CDR1 and CDR2 from the germline V gene are SGHRS and YFSETQ. The V end was cut by 0 bases, the J end by 2 bases, with 9 bases between. The CDR3 sequence: CASSLEGPGNQPQHF. The DNA for the CDR3 is TGCGCCAGCAGCTTGGAGGGGCCGGGCAATCAGCCCCAGCATTTT.

The gene calls are TRBV18 and TRBJ2-1; TRBD1 matches at 7 bases. The CDR3 length is 15 residues. After removal of 3 bases from V and 0 bases from J, the junction contained 2 bases not matched to a gene. Germline CDR1 reads KGHSH; CDR2 reads LQKENI. Here the CDR3 DNA reads TGTGCCAGCTCACCCGGGACAGACTCCTACAATGAGCAGTTCTTC. Translating gives CASSPGTDSYNEQFF. Supplemented by reference TRBV18 and TRBJ2-1, the full variable domain reads NAGVMQNPRHLVRRRGQEARLRCSPMKGHSHVYWYRQLPEEGLKFMVYLQKENIIDESGMPKERFSAEFPKEGPSILRIQQVVRGDSAAYFCASSPGTDSYNEQFFGPGTRLTVL.

The chain is built from TRBV5-4 and TRBJ2-1; 9 bases are a match to TRBD1. J lost 8 bases, V lost 0 bases, and 9 bases had no gene match. This CDR3 is 16 amino acids long. CDR1 and CDR2 from the germline V gene are SGHNT and YYREEE (reference sequence). The CDR3 loop reads CASSLDRTGAGDEQFF. In nucleotides, the CDR3 is TGTGCCAGCAGCTTGGACCGGACAGGGGCGGGCGATGAGCAGTTCTTC.

V is TRBV5-1 and J is TRBJ1-2, with a tentative D call TRBD1 (5 bases). The V gene's germline CDR1 is SGHRS and CDR2 YFSETQ. The germline V and J ends were trimmed by 6 bases and 4 bases, with 13 bases remaining between them. The CDR3 has 13 amino acids. The CDR3 is CASTPGGVYGYTF. The CDR3 nucleotides are TGCGCCAGCACCCCTGGGGGGGTCTATGGCTACACCTTC.

The rearrangement links TRBV13 to TRBJ2-2; TRBD1 matches at 12 bases. CDR3 size: 17 residues. CDR1 PRHDT and CDR2 FYEKMQ come from the germline V gene (reference sequence). With V trimmed by 6 bases and J by 6 bases, 11 bases remained unmatched. The chain's CDR3 is CASSQRRDRGPAGELFF. DNA for the CDR3: TGTGCCAGCAGTCAACGCCGGGACAGGGGGCCCGCCGGGGAGCTGTTTTTT.

V and J are TRBV7-9 and TRBJ1-1; possible D gene TRBD1, 6 bases. Between the trimmed V and J ends, which lost 3 bases and 4 bases, there was a span of 6 bases. CDR1 and CDR2 from the germline V gene are SEHNR and FQNEAQ (reference sequence). The CDR3 contains 12 residues. In nucleotides, the CDR3 is TGTGCCAGCAGCTTGGGGGCCACTGAAGCTTTCTTT. It encodes CASSLGATEAFF.

The rearrangement uses TRBV9 and TRBJ2-7, with D possibly matching TRBD2 (6 bases). The CDR3 runs to 13 residues. The germline V and J ends were trimmed by 2 bases and 1 base, with 7 bases remaining between them. The V gene's germline CDR1 is SGDLS and CDR2 YYNGEE. The CDR3 reads CASSVRESYEQYF. In DNA form, the CDR3 reads TGTGCCAGCAGCGTCCGGGAGTCCTACGAGCAGTACTTC. The complete variable domain, with remaining parts taken from reference TRBV9 and TRBJ2-7, reads DSGVTQTPKHLITATGQRVTLRCSPRSGDLSVYWYQQSLDQGLQFLIQYYNGEERAKGNILERFSAQQFPDLHSELNLSSLELGDSALYFCASSVRESYEQYFGPGTRLTVT.

This clone was counted between two and nine times. Different DNA sequences within this sample yield the same CDR3. The rearrangement uses TRBV25-1 and TRBJ2-7, with 7 bases that match TRBD1. Germline CDR1 is MGHDK and CDR2 is SYGVNS. Trimming took 3 bases from V and 3 from J; bases not matched to a gene: 5. The CDR3 is made up of 14 amino acids. CDR3 coding DNA: TGTGCCAGCAGTGATCCGGGACAGAGCTACGAGCAGTACTTC. Its protein is CASSDPGQSYEQYF.

The V call is TRBV19, the J call TRBJ2-5, with 8 nucleotides matching TRBD1. The V and J ends lost 5 bases and 4 bases, in that order; junction bases with no gene match: 3. Germline CDR1 LNHDA, CDR2 SQIVND (reference sequence). The CDR3 extends over 13 amino acids. The CDR3 DNA sequence: TGTGCCAGTAGTCGGGACAGGCGAGAGACCCAGTACTTC. This gives the protein CASSRDRRETQYF. The full variable domain, with the rest looked up from reference TRBV19 and TRBJ2-5, is DGGITQSPKYLFRKEGQNVTLSCEQNLNHDAMYWYRQDPGQGLRLIYYSQIVNDFQKGDIAEGYSVSREKKESFPLTVTSAQKNPTAFYLCASSRDRRETQYFGPGTRLLVL.

This clone showed up just a few times. The J gene is TRBJ2-1, the V gene TRBV30, with TRBD2 matching 7 bases. V lost 2 bases and J lost 8; bases outside the gene matches: 9. Germline loops: CDR1 GTSNPN, CDR2 SVGIG (reference sequence). This CDR3 is 14 amino acids long. In DNA, the CDR3 is TGTGCCTGGAGTAAGGCAGGCGGGAGTGATGAGCAGTTCTTC. Its protein product is CAWSKAGGSDEQFF.

Written as DNA, the CDR3 is TGTGCCAGCAGCCCTGACAGGGCGGATACGCAGTATTTT. The encoded protein is CASSPDRADTQYF. The V and J genes are TRBV11-2 and TRBJ2-3, with TRBD1 matching over 7 bases. This CDR3 is built from 13 residues. The trim removed 5 bases at V and 6 bases at J, leaving 5 bases unmatched. Germline CDR1 and CDR2: SGHAT and FQNNGV. The complete variable domain, with remaining parts taken from reference TRBV11-2 and TRBJ2-3, reads EAGVAQSPRYKIIEKRQSVAFWCNPISGHATLYWYQQILGQGPKLLIQFQNNGVVDDSQLPKDRFSAERLKGVDSTLKIQPAKLEDSAVYLCASSPDRADTQYFGPGTRLTVL.

The chain is built from TRBV5-6 and TRBJ2-7; TRBD2 matches 7 bases. The CDR3 has 12 residues. The ends lost 4 bases at V and 6 bases at J; junction bases unmatched: 4. From germline, CDR1 is SGHDT and CDR2 YYEEEE. The CDR3 reads CASSRLALEQYF. CDR3 nucleotide sequence: TGTGCCAGCAGCAGACTAGCTCTCGAGCAGTACTTC.

The J gene is TRBJ1-2, the V gene TRBV30, with 9 bases that match TRBD1. The CDR3 length is 12 residues. The germline gives CDR1 GTSNPN, CDR2 SVGIG (reference sequence). Trimming cost V 7 bases and J 7 bases; bases outside gene matches: 7. The CDR3 sequence is CALGQGSAGYTF. The CDR3 DNA reads as TGTGCCTTAGGACAGGGGTCGGCTGGCTACACCTTC.

This clone is a singleton in its sample. J is TRBJ1-1 and V is TRBV29-1; D unresolved. Germline V gene data show CDR1 as SQVTM and CDR2 as ANQGSEA. V was clipped by 4 bases and J by 1 base, with 10 bases between them. The CDR3 runs 13 residues. The CDR3: CSVARRQNTEAFF. CDR3 DNA: TGCAGCGTTGCAAGGCGGCAGAACACTGAAGCTTTCTTT.

The chain combines TRBV9 with TRBJ2-7; the match to TRBD1 covers 8 bases. Trimming removed 7 bases from V and 0 bases from J; junction bases left unmatched: 6. The germline CDR1 and CDR2 sequences are SGDLS and YYNGEE. This CDR3 region has 14 residues. CDR3 residues: CASGQGASSYEQYF. CDR3 nucleotides: TGTGCCAGCGGCCAGGGGGCAAGCTCCTACGAGCAGTACTTC.

This clone was observed a few times. The chain combines TRBV7-9 with TRBJ2-3, with TRBD2 identical over 12 bases. Germline CDR1 and CDR2: SEHNR and FQNEAQ (reference sequence). The V gene end was trimmed by 2 bases and the J gene end by 2 bases; junction bases not matched to a gene: 2. The CDR3 sequence is 16 residues long. CDR3 residues: CASSLRLAGDTDTQYF. The CDR3 DNA reads TGTGCCAGCAGCTTACGACTAGCGGGGGACACAGATACGCAGTATTTT.

The chain employs TRBV11-2 and TRBJ2-4; 7 bases are a match to TRBD2. This CDR3 spans 15 amino acids. Unmatched junction bases numbered 7, after V lost 5 bases and J lost 3 bases. Germline V CDR1 and CDR2: SGHAT, FQNNGV. CDR3 protein: CASSPAGGSKNIQYF. The CDR3 nucleotides read TGTGCCAGCAGCCCCGCCGGGGGGAGCAAAAACATTCAGTACTTC.

The chain is built from TRBV28 and TRBJ2-7; no firm D call. Germline values: CDR1 MDHEN, CDR2 SYDVKM. The CDR3 loop spans 11 amino acids. With 6 bases removed from V and 6 bases from J, the gap between germline ends came to 9 bases. The CDR3 nucleotides read TGTGCCAGCAGGCGGTTTTCCGAGCAGTACTTC. Residues: CASRRFSEQYF.

This clone was counted only a few times. The genes are TRBV7-9 and TRBJ2-5, with D hard to call. With 8 bases removed from V and 2 bases from J, the gap between germline ends came to 6 bases. Germline V gene sequence: CDR1 SEHNR, CDR2 FQNEAQ (reference sequence). There are 11 residues in the CDR3. CDR3 sequence (DNA): TGTGCCAGCGCGGAACAAGAGACCCAGTACTTC. Translating gives CASAEQETQYF.

The chain has TRBV7-2 and TRBJ1-4, with D possibly matching TRBD1 (6 bases). The CDR3 has 13 amino acids. CDR1 and CDR2 from the germline V gene are SGHTA and FQGNSA. Trimming removed 10 bases at V and 8 bases at J, with 17 bases between. CDR3 residues: CATGGALAEKLFF. The CDR3 DNA is TGTGCCACCGGGGGGGCCCTGGCCGAAAAACTGTTTTTT.

This clone was detected many times. The V and J genes are TRBV23-1 and TRBJ2-1, with D uncertain. TRBV23-1 qualifies as an ORF whose function is uncertain. There are 11 residues in the CDR3. With 9 bases removed from V and 4 bases from J, the gap between germline ends came to 7 bases. The CDR3 DNA reads TGCGCCAGGACACTTTACAATGAGCAGTTCTTC. This codes for CARTLYNEQFF.

This clone has only a few counts. The chain has TRBV6-1 and TRBJ2-7; weak D call: TRBD1 (6 bases). Germline CDR1 MNHNS, CDR2 SASEGT. Deletions cut 8 bases from V and 3 bases from J, with 11 bases between. This CDR3 has 12 residues. This chain's CDR3 is CASRDKFYEQYF. CDR3 nucleotide sequence: TGTGCCAGCCGGGACAAATTCTACGAGCAGTACTTC.